A single sample gave rise to the 8 T cell receptor beta chains below, sequenced in a study of T cells in women clearing cervical HPV infection. Libraries were prepared by immunoSEQ multiplex PCR; TCRdb keeps only in-frame clonotypes and omits some of them. Listed are roughly 42,000 clones; 4.8% falls within the top ten. Source material: blood buffy coat. These receptors all stem from a woman between 18 and 70 years old with a cervical HPV16 infection that either progressed to CIN3+ or cleared (not recorded which).

As for this clone: Read sequence stops 3 residues before the CDR3 end, and the germline J gene provides the missing end. This rearrangement joins TRBV5-6 to TRBJ2-7, with a possible D match to TRBD2 (6 bases). The germline CDR1 and CDR2 sequences are SGHDT and YYEEEE. V was trimmed by 3 bases and J by 4 bases, leaving 17 bases between them. This CDR3 has 15 residues. The CDR3 DNA, read in part, is TGTGCCAGCAGCTCATCCTGGGGGGAGCGATACGAG. Its translation is CASSSSWGERYE. The full CDR3 sequence reads CASSSSWGERYEQYF.

As for this clone: Read data end 3 residues before the CDR3 end; the end is taken from the germline J gene. V is TRBV2 and J is TRBJ1-1, with D possibly matching TRBD1 (5 bases). Germline-derived CDR1 and CDR2 are SNHLY and FYNNEI. With 7 bases removed from V and 4 bases from J, the gap between germline ends came to 16 bases. The CDR3 is 14 residues long. CDR3 protein: CASIGRYQGTEAFF. Partial CDR3 DNA: TGTGCCAGCATTGGACGTTATCAGGGCACTGAA.

Points on this clone: The read halts 3 residues ahead of the CDR3 end, with the missing end drawn from the germline J gene. J is TRBJ2-1 and V is TRBV7-6, with 7 bases lining up with TRBD2. Germline V gene data show CDR1 as SGHVS and CDR2 as FNYEAQ. V shed 5 bases and J 6 bases; nucleotides not matched to a gene: 7. The CDR3 has 14 amino acids. The DNA read from the CDR3 is TGTGCCAGCAGCCCCGTGGGCGGGGGCAATGAG. Translating gives CASSPVGGGNE. The full CDR3 protein is CASSPVGGGNEQFF.

About this clone: With the read ending 3 residues before the CDR3 end, the germline J gene is used to fill in that end. This rearrangement joins TRBV6-4 to TRBJ2-2, with 9 bases fitting TRBD2. The CDR3 is 16 amino acids. V was pared by 7 bases and J by 0 bases, with 6 bases of the junction left unmatched. Germline CDR1 reads MRHNA; CDR2 reads SNTAGT. The part of the CDR3 DNA that was read is TGTGCCAGCAAGGGTAGCGGGGGTACGAACACCGGGGAG. Translating it yields CASKGSGGTNTGE. The full CDR3 protein is CASKGSGGTNTGELFF.

About this clone: The DNA ends 3 residues before the CDR3 does, and the rest of the CDR3 is filled in from the germline J gene. The chain joins TRBV29-1 to TRBJ2-2, with 7 bases fitting TRBD1. Germline V gives CDR1 SQVTM, CDR2 ANQGSEA. After removal of 4 bases from V and 7 bases from J, the junction contained 6 bases not matched to a gene. The length of the CDR3 is 13 residues. The CDR3 is CSVGRPGGGELFF. Partial CDR3 DNA: TGCAGCGTTGGTAGGCCAGGGGGCGGGGAG.

The covered CDR3 bases are TGCAGTGCCCGGACTAGCGGAGCCAAAAACATT. It specifies CSARTSGAKNI. The full-length CDR3 reads as CSARTSGAKNIQYF. This chain uses TRBV20-1 with TRBJ2-4, with TRBD2 matching 10 bases. The read terminates 3 residues ahead of where the CDR3 ends, so the germline J gene completes it. The V gene's germline CDR1 is DFQATT and CDR2 SNEGSKA (reference sequence). V gave up 6 bases and J gave up 0 bases; unmatched junction bases: 2. This CDR3 has 14 amino acids.

Concerning this clone itself: The read ends 3 residues early relative to the CDR3; the germline J gene fills the gap. The rearrangement joins TRBV19 to TRBJ2-2, with TRBD1 matching over 7 bases. CDR1 is LNHDA and CDR2 is SQIVND in the germline V gene (reference sequence). The CDR3 runs to 15 residues. Germline trimming cut 6 bases from V and 3 bases from J; bases unmatched to any gene: 7. This CDR3 reads CASSEGARDTGELFF. CDR3 DNA (partial): TGTGCCAGTAGCGAGGGGGCAAGGGACACCGGGGAG.

As for this clone: The read comes to an end 3 residues before the CDR3 does, leaving the germline J gene to fill in the end. The chain carries TRBV10-2 and TRBJ2-3, with 7 nucleotides matching TRBD2. The germline CDR1 and CDR2 sequences are WSHSY and SAAADI. The CDR3 has 12 amino acids. Germline trimming cut 6 bases from V and 6 bases from J; bases unmatched to any gene: 3. The covered CDR3 bases are TGCGCCAGCAGAGAACTAGCGGATACG. This sequence encodes CASRELADT. The whole CDR3 region reads CASRELADTQYF.